This TCR beta chain was recovered during a study of CD8+CD57+ T cells in acquired aplastic anemia. The overall study: DNA from sorted CD4+ and CD8+ cells averaged approximately 3.2 ug. Study-wide findings and caveats: No significant difference in CD8+ Simpson's diversity was found between patients and controls. Comparison of patients with controls identified nearly 30 shared CD8+ CDR3 sequences.

About this clonotype itself: What it binds is not known.

All sequencing subjects had displayed CD8+CD57+ cell expansion on flow cytometry. There were no patients without severe acquired aplastic anemia. TCR beta VDJ and CDR3 profiles were obtained from a genomic DNA template. TCRdb called the reads again in MiXCR, with one record for every CDR3 protein. The sample carries approximately 59,000 distinct CDR3 sequences, approximately 52% recorded once. The sequenced material came from sorted CD4+, CD8+, or CD8+CD57+ T cells (not recorded which) from PBMCs. The sequence derives from a human donor with aplastic anemia.

CDR3 nucleotides: TGTGCCAGCAGCCGCGGCCAAGCACAGTTCTTC. Translated, it gives CASSRGQAQFF. This chain uses TRBV11-2 with TRBJ2-1; D not resolved. The CDR3 has 11 residues. The V gene lost 5 bases and the J gene lost 13 bases, with 12 bases spanning the gap. Germline V gene lookup returns CDR1 SGHAT and CDR2 FQNNGV.